The source of this TCR beta chain is a study of response to subunit inactivated influenza vaccine (dated by TCRdb to the late 2010s). Turning to the overall study: The study used deep quantitative T cell receptor repertoire profiling to track responses to a trivalent subunit inactivated influenza vaccine. Overall results and qualifications from the work: The authors proposed that each seasonal influenza vaccination may bring in only a limited number of new T cells.

The table lists this clonotype with a few counts. The antigen it recognizes is unknown. No much larger clone exists at a distance of one base, and base qualities are not known. The CDR1 and CDR2 encoded by the germline V gene are SGHDT and YYEEEE. The CDR3 goes from the cysteine to the phenylalanine over 14 residues. Of the read, only the CDR3 DNA is kept; its 42 bases are in frame from base 1. V and J are truncated by 4 bases and 2 bases respectively, leaving an intervening sequence of 13 bases. Libraries were made using RT-PCR. The sequencer was an Illumina HiSeq 2500. TCRdb reanalyzed the raw reads on its own, using fastp at Q25 for trimming and MiXCR for clone calling, and kept in-frame beta chains. Rows matching on CDR3 protein sequence are summarized as one entry with the most common DNA and genes. The sample has almost 250,000 distinct CDR3 sequences on record, roughly an eighth of them singletons. The ten biggest clones cover under 10% of the sample.

The source material was non-naive T cells sorted from PBMCs, sampled 14 to 15 days before vaccination. The label giving this sample's cell subset or site can be read as: memory T cell fraction. Recombination joined TRBV5-6 with TRBJ2-7; TRBD2 is perhaps the D gene, given 6 matching bases. The sequence was obtained from a man aged 50 to 60 who received an inactivated influenza vaccine. Donor details come from another sample of the same person, matched by shared clones. The CDR3 loop reads CASSHGTATYEQYF. The sequence in DNA is TGTGCCAGCAGCCATGGGACTGCAACCTACGAGCAGTACTTC. With all but the CDR3 taken from the reference TRBV5-6 and TRBJ2-7 genes, the full variable domain is: DAGVTQSPTHLIKTRGQQVTLRCSPKSGHDTVSWYQQALGQGPQFIFQYYEEEERQRGNFPDRFSGHQFPNYSSELNVNALLLGDSALYLCASSHGTATYEQYFGPGTRLTVT.